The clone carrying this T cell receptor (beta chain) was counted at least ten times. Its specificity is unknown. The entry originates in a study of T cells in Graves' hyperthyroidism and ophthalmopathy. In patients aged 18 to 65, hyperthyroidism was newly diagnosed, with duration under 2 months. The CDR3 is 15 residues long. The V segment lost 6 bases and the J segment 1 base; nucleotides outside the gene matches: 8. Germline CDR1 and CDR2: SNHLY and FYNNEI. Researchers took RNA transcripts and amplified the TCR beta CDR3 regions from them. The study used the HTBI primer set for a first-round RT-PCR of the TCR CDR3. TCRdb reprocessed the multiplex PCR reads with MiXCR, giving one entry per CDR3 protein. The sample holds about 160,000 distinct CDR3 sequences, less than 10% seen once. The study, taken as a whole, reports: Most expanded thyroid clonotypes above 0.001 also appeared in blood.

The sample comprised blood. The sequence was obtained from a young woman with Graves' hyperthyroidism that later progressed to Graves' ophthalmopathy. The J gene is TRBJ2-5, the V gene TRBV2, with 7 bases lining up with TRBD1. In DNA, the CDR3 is TGTGCCAGCAGCGCCTTGGGACAGCCCCAAGAGACCCAGTACTTC. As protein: CASSALGQPQETQYF.